A single sample is the source of the 13 T cell receptor beta chains below, sequenced in a study of OX40 agonist ivuxolimab in advanced cancers. Library preparation employed the immunoSEQ multiplex PCR assay. This is the immuneACCESS table as TCRdb keeps it, with only in-frame sequences that have V and J called. A part of the clones is gone; compared with another copy, unresolved V genes explain less than half, and the rest is unexplained. The sample table holds under 75,000 clones, of which less than 90% were seen once. Around 0.77% of the sample goes to the ten largest clones. Material: CD4+ or CD8+ T cells sorted from blood, obtained in a trial of the OX40 agonist ivuxolimab. These receptors originate from an adult with an advanced solid tumor such as melanoma, head and neck, liver or kidney cancer.

The chain couples TRBV25-1 to TRBJ1-3; D is unclear. Deletions cut 4 bases from V and 2 bases from J, with 12 bases between. The CDR3 runs 15 residues. Germline CDR1 reads MGHDK; CDR2 reads SYGVNS. CDR3 bases: TGTGCCAGCAGTGTAGGCATTTCGACTGGAAACACCATATATTTT. As protein: CASSVGISTGNTIYF. The full variable domain, rest sourced from reference TRBV25-1 and TRBJ1-3, is EADIYQTPRYLVIGTGKKITLECSQTMGHDKMYWYQQDPGMELHLIHYSYGVNSTEKGDLSSESTVSRIRTEHFPLTLESARPSHTSQYLCASSVGISTGNTIYFGEGSWLTVV.

V is TRBV9 and J is TRBJ2-5, with D tentatively TRBD2 (5 bases). Germline CDR1 is SGDLS and CDR2 is YYNGEE. V was trimmed by 0 bases and J by 5 bases, leaving 11 bases between them. The CDR3 is 14 residues long. The CDR3 region is CASSVALASETQYF. The CDR3 DNA sequence: TGTGCCAGCAGCGTAGCGCTAGCAAGTGAGACCCAGTACTTC.

In this sample, this clone turned up once. The chain is built from TRBV13 and TRBJ1-5; D perhaps matches TRBD1 (5 bases). CDR1 PRHDT and CDR2 FYEKMQ come from the germline V gene (reference sequence). The V gene lost 0 bases and the J gene lost 7 bases, with 10 bases spanning the gap. This CDR3 is 14 amino acids long. The CDR3 region is CASSLGLGDQPQHF. CDR3 nucleotide sequence: TGTGCCAGCAGCTTAGGCCTCGGGGACCAGCCCCAGCATTTT.

The CDR3 reads CASTPDRANTGELFF. For the CDR3, the DNA is TGTGCCAGCACCCCGGACAGAGCCAACACCGGGGAGCTGTTTTTT. The gene calls are TRBV2 and TRBJ2-2; perhaps TRBD1 as D (6 bases). The CDR3 runs 15 residues. CDR1 SNHLY and CDR2 FYNNEI come from the germline V gene. Trimming cost V 7 bases and J 2 bases, with 14 bases left between them.

The CDR3 DNA reads TGTGCCAGTAGAAAATCGAGGGACAGGGGGAACACTGAAGCTTTCTTT. Encoded protein: CASRKSRDRGNTEAFF. The chain links TRBV19 to TRBJ1-1, with 10 bases identical to TRBD1. V was clipped by 6 bases and J by 1 base; unmatched bases: 8. This CDR3 is 16 amino acids long. CDR1 LNHDA and CDR2 SQIVND come from the germline V gene (reference sequence).

This rearrangement joins TRBV6-1 to TRBJ2-5, with TRBD1 matching over 8 bases. Unmatched junction bases numbered 14, after V lost 4 bases and J lost 1 base. This CDR3 contains 18 residues. CDR1 is MNHNS and CDR2 is SASEGT in the germline V gene. CDR3 nucleotides: TGTGCCAGCAGTGTTGGGTCTGCTCGAGGGACAGGCCAAGAGACCCAGTACTTC. This translates into CASSVGSARGTGQETQYF.

The chain recombines TRBV5-4 with TRBJ2-6; tentatively, D is TRBD2 (7 bases). CDR3 size: 18 residues. Germline V lookup: CDR1 SGHNT, CDR2 YYREEE (reference sequence). The germline V and J ends were trimmed by 3 bases and 2 bases, with 18 bases remaining between them. The CDR3 is CASSSQEGGRTGANVLTF. Here the CDR3 DNA reads TGTGCCAGCAGCTCCCAGGAGGGGGGGCGCACTGGGGCCAACGTCCTGACTTTC.

V gene TRBV28 combines with J gene TRBJ1-2; 11 bases map to TRBD1. The trim removed 5 bases at V and 4 bases at J, leaving 9 bases unmatched. This CDR3 region has 16 residues. Germline V gene lookup returns CDR1 MDHEN and CDR2 SYDVKM. The CDR3 protein is CASSILGTGGLYGYTF. CDR3 coding DNA: TGTGCCAGCAGTATACTCGGGACAGGGGGTCTCTATGGCTACACCTTC.

The chain has TRBV7-9 and TRBJ2-3; a possible D gene is TRBD2 (6 bases). Trimming removed 0 bases at V and 2 bases at J, with 9 bases between. Germline assignment: CDR1 SEHNR and CDR2 FQNEAQ (reference sequence). CDR3 length: 15 residues. CDR3 coding DNA: TGTGCCAGCAGCTTAGCGCGGGGTTACACAGATACGCAGTATTTT. Its translation is CASSLARGYTDTQYF.

The chain employs TRBV27 and TRBJ1-1; D gene unclear. V lost 2 bases and J 1 base, leaving 8 bases between the germline ends. The V gene's germline CDR1 is MNHEY and CDR2 SMNVEV (reference sequence). The CDR3 contains 14 residues. The CDR3 sequence is CASSLGPSNTEAFF. CDR3 coding DNA: TGTGCCAGCAGTTTAGGCCCGTCGAACACTGAAGCTTTCTTT.

This rearrangement joins TRBV2 to TRBJ2-7, with no clear D. The CDR3 has 10 amino acids. Germline CDR1 reads SNHLY; CDR2 reads FYNNEI. Trimming stripped 6 bases from V and 6 bases from J, with 6 bases between. CDR3 nucleotides: TGTGCCAGCAGGACGGTCGAGCAGTACTTC. Protein: CASRTVEQYF.

The chain links TRBV7-2 to TRBJ1-2, with TRBD1 identical over 7 bases. The J segment lost 4 bases and the V segment lost 1 base, leaving 9 bases of the junction unmatched. This CDR3 region has 16 residues. Germline-derived CDR1 and CDR2 are SGHTA and FQGNSA. CDR3 sequence: CASSLGGGGMIYGYTF. The CDR3 region has the DNA TGTGCCAGCAGCTTAGGAGGAGGGGGCATGATCTATGGCTACACCTTC.

This chain uses TRBV7-9 with TRBJ1-1, with D possibly being TRBD1 (5 bases). Trimming stripped 3 bases from V and 4 bases from J, with 6 bases between. Germline V gene lookup returns CDR1 SEHNR and CDR2 FQNEAQ (reference sequence). The CDR3 covers 12 residues. CDR3 nucleotide sequence: TGTGCCAGCAGCTTTCAGGGCACTGAAGCTTTCTTT. Protein product: CASSFQGTEAFF.